The sequence of this TCR beta chain was determined in a study of T cell repertoires in cytomegalovirus infection. Turning to the study itself: TCR beta signatures that were public indicated CMV infection and matching HLA type. Study results and limitations: Of the TCR beta families, the public ones yielded a cumulative frequency that identified carriers of CMV plus the relevant HLA.

This clonotype was counted at least ten times. Its cognate antigen is unknown. TCRdb re-called the reads with MiXCR, one entry per CDR3 protein. The sample consists of roughly 45,000 distinct CDR3 sequences, roughly 20% of them appearing once. This CDR3 region has 14 residues. The germline V gene has CDR1 LNHDA and CDR2 SQIVND (reference sequence). V shed 6 bases and J shed 10 bases, with 19 bases lying between them. The chain recombines TRBV19 with TRBJ2-1; weak D call: TRBD1 (6 bases). The sample consisted of PBMCs, sequenced either directly or after in vitro stimulation (not recorded which). The clonotype comes from a human donor in good health (CMV status not recorded). Some clones in this sample may be carry-over from other donors' samples. The DNA of the CDR3 is TGTGCCAGTAGAAACCAGGGGACCGTGGGGGAGCAGTTCTTC. Translating it yields CASRNQGTVGEQFF. The full variable domain, in which reference TRBV19 and TRBJ2-1 provide the parts outside the CDR3, is DGGITQSPKYLFRKEGQNVTLSCEQNLNHDAMYWYRQDPGQGLRLIYYSQIVNDFQKGDIAEGYSVSREKKESFPLTVTSAQKNPTAFYLCASRNQGTVGEQFFGPGTRLTVL.